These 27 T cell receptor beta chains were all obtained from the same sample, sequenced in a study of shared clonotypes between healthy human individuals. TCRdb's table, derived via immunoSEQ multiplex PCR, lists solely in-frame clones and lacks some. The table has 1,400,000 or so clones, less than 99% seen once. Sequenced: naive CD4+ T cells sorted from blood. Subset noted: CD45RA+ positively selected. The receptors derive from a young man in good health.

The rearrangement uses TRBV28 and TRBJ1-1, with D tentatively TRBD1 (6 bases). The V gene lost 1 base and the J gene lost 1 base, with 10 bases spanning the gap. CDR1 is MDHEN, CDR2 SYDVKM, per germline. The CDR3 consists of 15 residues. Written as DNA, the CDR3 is TGTGCCAGCAGTTTATTGGGGGGCCCGAACACTGAAGCTTTCTTT. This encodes CASSLLGGPNTEAFF.

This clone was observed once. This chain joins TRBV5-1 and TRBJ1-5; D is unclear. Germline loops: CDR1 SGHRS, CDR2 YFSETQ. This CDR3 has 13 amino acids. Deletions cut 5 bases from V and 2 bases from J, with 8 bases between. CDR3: CASSFDGNQPQHF. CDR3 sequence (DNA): TGCGCCAGCAGTTTTGATGGCAATCAGCCCCAGCATTTT.

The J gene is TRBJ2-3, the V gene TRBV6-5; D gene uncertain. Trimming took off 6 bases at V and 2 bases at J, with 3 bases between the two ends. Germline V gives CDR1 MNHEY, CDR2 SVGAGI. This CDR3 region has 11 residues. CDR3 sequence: CASRYTDTQYF. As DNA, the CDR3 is TGTGCCAGCAGATACACAGATACGCAGTATTTT.

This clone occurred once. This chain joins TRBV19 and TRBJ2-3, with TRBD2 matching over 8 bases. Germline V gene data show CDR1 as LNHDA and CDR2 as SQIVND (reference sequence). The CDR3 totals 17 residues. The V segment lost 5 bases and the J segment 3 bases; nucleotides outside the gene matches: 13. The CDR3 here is CASSSSSPGLGTDTQYF. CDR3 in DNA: TGTGCCAGTAGTTCCTCCTCTCCGGGACTAGGTACAGATACGCAGTATTTT.

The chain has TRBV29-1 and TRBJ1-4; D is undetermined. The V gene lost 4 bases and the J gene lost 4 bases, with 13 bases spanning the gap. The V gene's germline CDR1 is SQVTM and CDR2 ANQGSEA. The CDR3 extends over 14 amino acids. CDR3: CSVGVVLGNEKLFF. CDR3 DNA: TGCAGCGTTGGTGTTGTCTTGGGTAATGAAAAACTGTTTTTT.

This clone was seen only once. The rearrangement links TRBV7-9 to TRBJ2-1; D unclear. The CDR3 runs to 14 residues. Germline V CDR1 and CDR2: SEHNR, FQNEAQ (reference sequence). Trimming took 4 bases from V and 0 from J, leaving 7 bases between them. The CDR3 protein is CASSSKSSYNEQFF. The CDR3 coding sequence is TGTGCCAGCAGCTCTAAGAGCTCCTACAATGAGCAGTTCTTC.

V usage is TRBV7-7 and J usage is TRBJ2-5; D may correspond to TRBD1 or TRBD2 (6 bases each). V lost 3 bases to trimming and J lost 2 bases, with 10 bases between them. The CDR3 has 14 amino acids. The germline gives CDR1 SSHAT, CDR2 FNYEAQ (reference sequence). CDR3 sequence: CASSFGGQQETQYF. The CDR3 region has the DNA TGTGCCAGCAGCTTTGGGGGGCAGCAAGAGACCCAGTACTTC.

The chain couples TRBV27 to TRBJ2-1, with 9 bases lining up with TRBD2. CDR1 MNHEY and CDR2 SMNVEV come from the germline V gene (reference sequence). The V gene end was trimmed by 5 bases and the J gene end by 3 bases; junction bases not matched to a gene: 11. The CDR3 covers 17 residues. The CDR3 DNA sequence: TGTGCCAGCAGTCAGACCCTGGCGGGAGGGATCTACAATGAGCAGTTCTTC. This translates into CASSQTLAGGIYNEQFF.

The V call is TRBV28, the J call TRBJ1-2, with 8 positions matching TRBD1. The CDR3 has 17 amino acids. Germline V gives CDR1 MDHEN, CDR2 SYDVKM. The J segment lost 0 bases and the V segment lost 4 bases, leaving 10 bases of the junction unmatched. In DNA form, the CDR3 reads TGTGCCAGCAGTTCTTTTGGACAGGGACGAGCTAACTATGGCTACACCTTC. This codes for CASSSFGQGRANYGYTF.

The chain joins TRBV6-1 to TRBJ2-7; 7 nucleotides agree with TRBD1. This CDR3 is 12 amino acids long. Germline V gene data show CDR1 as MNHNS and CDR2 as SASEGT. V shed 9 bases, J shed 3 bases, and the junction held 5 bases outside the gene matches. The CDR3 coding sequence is TGTGCCAGTGGGGGACAGATCTACGAGCAGTACTTC. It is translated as CASGGQIYEQYF.

In nucleotides, the CDR3 is TGTGCCAGCAGCTTACTAGCGGGAGGGCCCCGCACAGATACGCAGTATTTT. Its translation is CASSLLAGGPRTDTQYF. The chain links TRBV7-2 to TRBJ2-3; TRBD2 aligns across 12 bases. Germline lookup yields CDR1 SGHTA and CDR2 FQGNSA. The CDR3 runs to 17 residues. V gave up 2 bases and J gave up 1 base; unmatched junction bases: 4.

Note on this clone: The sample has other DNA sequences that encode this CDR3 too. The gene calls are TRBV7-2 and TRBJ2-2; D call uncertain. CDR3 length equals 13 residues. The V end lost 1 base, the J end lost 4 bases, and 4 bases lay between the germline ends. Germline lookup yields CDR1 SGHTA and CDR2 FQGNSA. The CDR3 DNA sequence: TGTGCCAGCAGCTTAGTACGCACCGGGGAGCTGTTTTTT. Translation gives CASSLVRTGELFF.

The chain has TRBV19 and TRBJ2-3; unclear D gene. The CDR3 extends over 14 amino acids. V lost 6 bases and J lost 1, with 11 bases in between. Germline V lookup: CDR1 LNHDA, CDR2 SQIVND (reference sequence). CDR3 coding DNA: TGTGCCAGTAGCGCCGGCAGAGGCACAGATACGCAGTATTTT. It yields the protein CASSAGRGTDTQYF.

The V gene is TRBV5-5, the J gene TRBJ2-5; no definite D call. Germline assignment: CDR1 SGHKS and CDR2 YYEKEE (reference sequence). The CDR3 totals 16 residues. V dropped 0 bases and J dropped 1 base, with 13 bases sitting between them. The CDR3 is CASSLGVGPPQETQYF. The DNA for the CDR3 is TGTGCCAGCAGCTTGGGGGTCGGCCCACCCCAAGAGACCCAGTACTTC.

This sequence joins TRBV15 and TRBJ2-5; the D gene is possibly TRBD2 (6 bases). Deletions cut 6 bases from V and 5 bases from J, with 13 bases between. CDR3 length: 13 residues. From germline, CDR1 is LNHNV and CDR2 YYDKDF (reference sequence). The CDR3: CATSLAGRETQYF. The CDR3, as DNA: TGTGCCACCAGTCTCGCGGGGCGGGAGACCCAGTACTTC. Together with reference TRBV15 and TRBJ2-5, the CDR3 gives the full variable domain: DAMVIQNPRYQVTQFGKPVTLSCSQTLNHNVMYWYQQKSSQAPKLLFHYYDKDFNNEADTPDNFQSRRPNTSFCFLDIRSPGLGDTAMYLCATSLAGRETQYFGPGTRLLVL.

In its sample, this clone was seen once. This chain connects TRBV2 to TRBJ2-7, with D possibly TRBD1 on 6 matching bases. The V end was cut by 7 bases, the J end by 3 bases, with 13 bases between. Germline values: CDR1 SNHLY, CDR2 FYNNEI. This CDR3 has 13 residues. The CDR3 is CASTDDRSYEQYF. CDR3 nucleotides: TGTGCCAGCACGGATGACAGGAGCTACGAGCAGTACTTC.

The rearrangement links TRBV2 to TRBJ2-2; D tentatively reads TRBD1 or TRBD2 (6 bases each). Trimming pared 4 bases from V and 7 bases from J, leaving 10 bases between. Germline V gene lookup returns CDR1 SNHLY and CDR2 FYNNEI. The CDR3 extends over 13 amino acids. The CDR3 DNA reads TGTGCCAGCAGTGTGGAGGGGGTCGGGGAGCTGTTTTTT. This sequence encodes CASSVEGVGELFF.

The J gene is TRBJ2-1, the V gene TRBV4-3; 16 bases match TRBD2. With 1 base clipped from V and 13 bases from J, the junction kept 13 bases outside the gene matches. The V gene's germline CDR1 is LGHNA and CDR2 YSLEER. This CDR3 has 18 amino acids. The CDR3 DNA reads TGCGCCAGCAGCCAAGGCCAGGGACTAGCGGGAGGGTCCTCCCATCAGTTCTTC. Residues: CASSQGQGLAGGSSHQFF.

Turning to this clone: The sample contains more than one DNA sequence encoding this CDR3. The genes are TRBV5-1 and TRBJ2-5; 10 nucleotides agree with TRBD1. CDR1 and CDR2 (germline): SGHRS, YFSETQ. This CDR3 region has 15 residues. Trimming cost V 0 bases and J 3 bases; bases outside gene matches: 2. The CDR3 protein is CASSLGGTGEETQYF. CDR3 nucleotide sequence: TGCGCCAGCAGCTTGGGCGGGACAGGGGAAGAGACCCAGTACTTC.

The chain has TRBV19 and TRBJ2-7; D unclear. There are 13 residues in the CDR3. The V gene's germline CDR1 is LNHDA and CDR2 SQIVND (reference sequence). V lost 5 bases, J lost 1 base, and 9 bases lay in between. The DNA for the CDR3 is TGTGCCAGTAGTCGGGCAGAATCCTACGAGCAGTACTTC. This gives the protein CASSRAESYEQYF.

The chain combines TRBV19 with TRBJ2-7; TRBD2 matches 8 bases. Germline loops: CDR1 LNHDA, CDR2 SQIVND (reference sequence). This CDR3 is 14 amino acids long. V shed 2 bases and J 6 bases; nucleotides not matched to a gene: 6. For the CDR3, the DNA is TGTGCCAGTAGTATATCAGCGGGAGATTTCGAGCAGTACTTC. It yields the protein CASSISAGDFEQYF. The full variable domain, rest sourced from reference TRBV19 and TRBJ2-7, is DGGITQSPKYLFRKEGQNVTLSCEQNLNHDAMYWYRQDPGQGLRLIYYSQIVNDFQKGDIAEGYSVSREKKESFPLTVTSAQKNPTAFYLCASSISAGDFEQYFGPGTRLTVT.

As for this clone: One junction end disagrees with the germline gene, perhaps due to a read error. CDR3 nucleotide sequence: TGTGCTAGCAGCTTAGGTCGGATAGGAGAGACCCAGTACTTC. This translates into CASSLGRIGETQYF. V and J are TRBV7-7 and TRBJ2-5; D not resolved. Germline V gene sequence: CDR1 SSHAT, CDR2 FNYEAQ (reference sequence). The CDR3 totals 14 residues.

This CDR3 reads CSVEAGAGGVDYEQYF. CDR3 sequence (DNA): TGCAGCGTTGAGGCGGGGGCAGGAGGGGTAGACTACGAGCAGTACTTC. The chain is built from TRBV29-1 and TRBJ2-7; TRBD2 is a possible D gene (7 bases). Germline V gene sequence: CDR1 SQVTM, CDR2 ANQGSEA. The CDR3 has 16 residues. Trimming shortened V by 3 bases and J by 3 bases, and 21 bases separated the two germline ends.

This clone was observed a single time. The CDR3 DNA reads TGTGCCAGCAGCTTAGTCACAGCCGGAAACACCATATATTTT. Protein: CASSLVTAGNTIYF. V usage is TRBV7-2 and J usage is TRBJ1-3; D gene uncertain. CDR1 is SGHTA, CDR2 FQGNSA, per germline. V lost 1 base and J lost 4, with 8 bases in between. The CDR3 is made up of 14 amino acids.

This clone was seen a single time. The CDR3 nucleotides are TGTGCCAGCAGCTGGTGGGGACAGGGTTCCTACGAGCAGTACTTC. Encoded protein: CASSWWGQGSYEQYF. The V and J genes are TRBV7-2 and TRBJ2-7, with 9 bases fitting TRBD1. The CDR3 has 15 amino acids. The J segment lost 1 base and the V segment lost 4 bases, leaving 5 bases of the junction unmatched. Per germline, CDR1 SGHTA and CDR2 FQGNSA.

CDR3 nucleotides: TGTGCCAGCAGCTTAGGGGCGAGGGCCTACAATGAGCAGTTCTTC. It yields the protein CASSLGARAYNEQFF. The chain links TRBV7-3 to TRBJ2-1; either TRBD1 or TRBD2 may supply D (5 bases each). In germline, CDR1 is SGHTA, CDR2 FQGTGA. This CDR3 region has 15 residues. V was shortened by 2 bases and J by 2 bases, with 10 bases between the two germline ends. The variable domain in full, with the rest retrieved from reference TRBV7-3 and TRBJ2-1, is GAGVSQTPSNKVTEKGKYVELRCDPISGHTALYWYRQSLGQGPEFLIYFQGTGAADDSGLPNDRFFAVRPEGSVSTLKIQRTERGDSAVYLCASSLGARAYNEQFFGPGTRLTVL.

The CDR3 nucleotides are TGTGCCAGCAGCGTAGGGATAGCGGGAGGGCCACACAATGAGCAGTTCTTC. Protein: CASSVGIAGGPHNEQFF. The rearrangement uses TRBV9 and TRBJ2-1, with 11 bases lining up with TRBD2. The CDR3 runs to 17 residues. J lost 5 bases, V lost 0 bases, and 7 bases had no gene match. Per the germline V gene, CDR1 is SGDLS and CDR2 is YYNGEE.